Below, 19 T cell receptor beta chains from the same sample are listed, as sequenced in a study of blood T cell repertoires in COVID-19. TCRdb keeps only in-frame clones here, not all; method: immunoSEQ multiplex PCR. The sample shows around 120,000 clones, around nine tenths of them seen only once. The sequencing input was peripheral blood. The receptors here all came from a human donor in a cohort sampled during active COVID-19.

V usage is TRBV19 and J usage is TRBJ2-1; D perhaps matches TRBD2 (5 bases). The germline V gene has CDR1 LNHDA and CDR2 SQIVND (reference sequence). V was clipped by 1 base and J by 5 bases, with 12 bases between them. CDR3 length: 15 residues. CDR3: CASSIVPLAHNEQFF. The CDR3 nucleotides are TGTGCCAGTAGTATAGTCCCTCTAGCCCACAATGAGCAGTTCTTC.

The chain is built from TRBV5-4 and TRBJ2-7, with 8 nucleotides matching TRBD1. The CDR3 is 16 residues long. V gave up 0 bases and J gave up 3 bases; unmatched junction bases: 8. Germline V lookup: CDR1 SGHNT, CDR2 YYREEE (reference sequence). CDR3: CASSLERDRPIYEQYF. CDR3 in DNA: TGTGCCAGCAGCTTGGAAAGGGACAGGCCAATCTACGAGCAGTACTTC.

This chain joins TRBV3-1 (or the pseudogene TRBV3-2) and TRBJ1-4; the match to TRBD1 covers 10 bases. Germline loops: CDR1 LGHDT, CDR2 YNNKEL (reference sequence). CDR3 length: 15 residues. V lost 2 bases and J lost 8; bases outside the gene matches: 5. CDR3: CASSQTGTGEEKLFF. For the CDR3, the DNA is TGTGCCAGCAGCCAAACCGGGACAGGGGAGGAAAAACTGTTTTTT.

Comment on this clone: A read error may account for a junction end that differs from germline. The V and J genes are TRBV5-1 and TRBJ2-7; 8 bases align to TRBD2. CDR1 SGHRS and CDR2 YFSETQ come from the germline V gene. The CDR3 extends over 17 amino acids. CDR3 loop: CARSWGPGGGGRNEQYF. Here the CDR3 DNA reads TGCGCCCGCAGCTGGGGCCCTGGCGGCGGGGGGAGAAACGAGCAGTACTTC.

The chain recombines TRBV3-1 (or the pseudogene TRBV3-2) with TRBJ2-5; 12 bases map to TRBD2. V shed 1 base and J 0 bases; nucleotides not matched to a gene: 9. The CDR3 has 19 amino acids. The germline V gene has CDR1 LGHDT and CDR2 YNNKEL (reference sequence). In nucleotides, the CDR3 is TGTGCCAGCAGCCAAGGACTAGCGGGGGAAGTAGTAGACCAAGAGACCCAGTACTTC. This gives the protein CASSQGLAGEVVDQETQYF.

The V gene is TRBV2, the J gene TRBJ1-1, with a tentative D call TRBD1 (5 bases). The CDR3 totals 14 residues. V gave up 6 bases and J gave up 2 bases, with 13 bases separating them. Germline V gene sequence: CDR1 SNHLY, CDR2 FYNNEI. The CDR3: CASRLGASNTEAFF. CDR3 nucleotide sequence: TGTGCCAGCAGATTAGGGGCCTCAAACACTGAAGCTTTCTTT.

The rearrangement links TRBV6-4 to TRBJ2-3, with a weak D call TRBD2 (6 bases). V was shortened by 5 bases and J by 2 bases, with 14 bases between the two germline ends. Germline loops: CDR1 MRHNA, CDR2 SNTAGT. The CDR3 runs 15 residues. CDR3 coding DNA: TGTGCCAGCAGTTCCCTGCCTAGCGCCACAGATACGCAGTATTTT. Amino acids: CASSSLPSATDTQYF.

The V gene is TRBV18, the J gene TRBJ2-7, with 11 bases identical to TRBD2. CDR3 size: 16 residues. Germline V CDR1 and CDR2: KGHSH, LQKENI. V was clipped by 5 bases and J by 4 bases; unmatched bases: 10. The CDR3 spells CASSSSGTSGAYEQYF. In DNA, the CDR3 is TGTGCCAGCTCATCCTCCGGGACTAGCGGAGCTTACGAGCAGTACTTC.

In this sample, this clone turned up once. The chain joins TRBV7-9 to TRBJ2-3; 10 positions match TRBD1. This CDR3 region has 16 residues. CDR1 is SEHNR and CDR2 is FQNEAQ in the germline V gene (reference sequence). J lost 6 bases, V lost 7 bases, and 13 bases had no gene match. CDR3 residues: CASTGWGQGPWDTQYF. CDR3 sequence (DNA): TGTGCCAGCACCGGATGGGGACAGGGGCCTTGGGATACGCAGTATTTT.

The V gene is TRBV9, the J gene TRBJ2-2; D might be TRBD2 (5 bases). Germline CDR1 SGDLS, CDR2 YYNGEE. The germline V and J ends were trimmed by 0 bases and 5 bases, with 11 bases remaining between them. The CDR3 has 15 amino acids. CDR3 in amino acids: CASSVEPEGTGELFF. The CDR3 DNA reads TGTGCCAGCAGCGTAGAGCCCGAGGGAACCGGGGAGCTGTTTTTT. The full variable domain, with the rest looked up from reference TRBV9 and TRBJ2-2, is DSGVTQTPKHLITATGQRVTLRCSPRSGDLSVYWYQQSLDQGLQFLIQYYNGEERAKGNILERFSAQQFPDLHSELNLSSLELGDSALYFCASSVEPEGTGELFFGEGSRLTVL.

CDR3 nucleotide sequence: TGTGCCAGCAGCTCAGACATAAACTATGGCTACACCTTC. This sequence encodes CASSSDINYGYTF. The chain couples TRBV7-9 to TRBJ1-2; unclear D gene. Germline lookup yields CDR1 SEHNR and CDR2 FQNEAQ (reference sequence). This CDR3 is 13 amino acids long. The ends were cut back, 4 bases at V and 2 bases at J, with 8 bases in the middle.

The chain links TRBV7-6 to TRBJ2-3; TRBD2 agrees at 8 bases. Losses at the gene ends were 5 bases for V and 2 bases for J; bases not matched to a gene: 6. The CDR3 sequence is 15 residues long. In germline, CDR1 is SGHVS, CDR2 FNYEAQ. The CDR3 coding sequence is TGTGCCAGCAGCACTCTTAGCGGGGTCACAGATACGCAGTATTTT. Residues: CASSTLSGVTDTQYF.

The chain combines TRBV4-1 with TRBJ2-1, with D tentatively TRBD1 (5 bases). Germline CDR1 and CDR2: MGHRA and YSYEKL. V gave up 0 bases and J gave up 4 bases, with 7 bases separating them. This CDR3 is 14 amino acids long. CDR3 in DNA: TGCGCCAGCAGCCAAGAGAACAGGTACAATGAGCAGTTCTTC. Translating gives CASSQENRYNEQFF.

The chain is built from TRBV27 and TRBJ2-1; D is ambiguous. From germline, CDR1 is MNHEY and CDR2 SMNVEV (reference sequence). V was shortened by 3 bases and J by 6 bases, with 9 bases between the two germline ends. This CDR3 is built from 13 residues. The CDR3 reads CASSFEVGNEQFF. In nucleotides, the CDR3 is TGTGCCAGCAGTTTTGAGGTGGGCAATGAGCAGTTCTTC.

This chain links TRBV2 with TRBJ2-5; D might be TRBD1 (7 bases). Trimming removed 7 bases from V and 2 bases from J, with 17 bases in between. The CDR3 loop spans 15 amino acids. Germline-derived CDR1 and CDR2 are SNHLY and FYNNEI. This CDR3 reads CASNSGRDRQETQYF. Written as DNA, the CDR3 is TGTGCCAGCAACTCAGGGCGGGACAGACAAGAGACCCAGTACTTC. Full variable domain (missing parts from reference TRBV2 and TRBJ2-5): EPEVTQTPSHQVTQMGQEVILRCVPISNHLYFYWYRQILGQKVEFLVSFYNNEISEKSEIFDDQFSVERPDGSNFTLKIRSTKLEDSAMYFCASNSGRDRQETQYFGPGTRLLVL.

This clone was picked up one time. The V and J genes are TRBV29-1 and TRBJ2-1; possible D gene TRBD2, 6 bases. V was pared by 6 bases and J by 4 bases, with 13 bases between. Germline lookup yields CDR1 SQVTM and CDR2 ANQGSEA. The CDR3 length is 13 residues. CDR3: CSVVSGLYNEQFF. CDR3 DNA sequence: TGCAGCGTAGTCAGCGGGCTATACAATGAGCAGTTCTTC.

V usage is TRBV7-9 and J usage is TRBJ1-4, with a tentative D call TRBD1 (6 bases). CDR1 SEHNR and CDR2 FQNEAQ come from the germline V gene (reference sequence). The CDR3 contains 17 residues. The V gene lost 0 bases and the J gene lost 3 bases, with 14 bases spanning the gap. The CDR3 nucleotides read TGTGCCAGCAGCTTAGCCGGCAGGGGCTTTTCTAATGAAAAACTGTTTTTT. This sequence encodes CASSLAGRGFSNEKLFF.

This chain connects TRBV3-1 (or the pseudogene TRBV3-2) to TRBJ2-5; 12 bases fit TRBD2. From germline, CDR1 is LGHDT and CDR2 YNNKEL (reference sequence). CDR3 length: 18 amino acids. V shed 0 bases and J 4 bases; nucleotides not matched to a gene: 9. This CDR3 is CASSQDLAGGPYLETQYF. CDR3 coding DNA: TGTGCCAGCAGCCAAGATCTAGCGGGAGGGCCATATCTAGAGACCCAGTACTTC.

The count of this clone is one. The CDR3 here is CASRGLAGFGSETQYF. CDR3 DNA sequence: TGTGCCAGTAGAGGACTAGCGGGGTTTGGTTCGGAGACCCAGTACTTC. V usage is TRBV3-1 (or the pseudogene TRBV3-2) and J usage is TRBJ2-5; TRBD2 aligns across 12 bases. CDR3 length: 16 residues. Germline V gives CDR1 LGHDT, CDR2 YNNKEL (reference sequence). Trimming cost V 9 bases and J 5 bases; bases outside gene matches: 13.